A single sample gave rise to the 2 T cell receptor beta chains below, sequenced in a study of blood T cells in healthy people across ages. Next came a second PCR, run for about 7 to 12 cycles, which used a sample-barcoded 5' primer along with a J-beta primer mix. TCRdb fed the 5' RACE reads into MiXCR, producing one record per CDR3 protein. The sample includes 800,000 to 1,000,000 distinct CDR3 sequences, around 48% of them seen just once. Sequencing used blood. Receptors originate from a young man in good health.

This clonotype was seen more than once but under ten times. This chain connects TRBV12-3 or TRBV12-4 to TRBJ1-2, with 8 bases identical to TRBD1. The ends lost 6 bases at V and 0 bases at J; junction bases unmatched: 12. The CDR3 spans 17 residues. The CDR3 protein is CASSYSGTGGSNYGYTF. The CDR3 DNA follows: TGTGCCAGCAGCTACTCCGGGACAGGAGGTTCTAACTATGGCTACACCTTC.

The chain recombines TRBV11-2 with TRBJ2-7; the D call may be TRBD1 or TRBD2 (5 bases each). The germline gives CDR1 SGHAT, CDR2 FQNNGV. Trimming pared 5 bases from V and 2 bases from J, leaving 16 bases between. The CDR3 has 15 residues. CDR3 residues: CASSPTGTVAYEQYF. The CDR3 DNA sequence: TGTGCCAGCAGCCCTACCGGGACGGTCGCCTACGAGCAGTACTTC.